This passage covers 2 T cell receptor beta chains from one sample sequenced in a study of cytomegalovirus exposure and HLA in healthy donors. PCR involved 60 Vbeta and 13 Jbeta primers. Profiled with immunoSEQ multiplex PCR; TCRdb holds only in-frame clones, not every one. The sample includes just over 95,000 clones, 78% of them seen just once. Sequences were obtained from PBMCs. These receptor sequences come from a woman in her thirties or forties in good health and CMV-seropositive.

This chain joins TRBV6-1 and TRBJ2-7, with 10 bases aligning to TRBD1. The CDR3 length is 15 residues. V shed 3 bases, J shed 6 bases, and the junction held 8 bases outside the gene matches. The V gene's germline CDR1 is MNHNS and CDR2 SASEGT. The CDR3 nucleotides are TGTGCCAGCAGTGATCGACAGGGGGCTGAGAGCGAGCAGTACTTC. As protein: CASSDRQGAESEQYF.

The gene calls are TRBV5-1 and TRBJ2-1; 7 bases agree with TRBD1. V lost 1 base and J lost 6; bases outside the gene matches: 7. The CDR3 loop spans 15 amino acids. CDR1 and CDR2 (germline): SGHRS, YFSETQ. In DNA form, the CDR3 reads TGCGCCAGCAGCTTGAGTGAAGGGGGCATCAATGAGCAGTTCTTC. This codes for CASSLSEGGINEQFF. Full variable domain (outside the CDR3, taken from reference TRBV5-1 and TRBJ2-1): KAGVTQTPRYLIKTRGQQVTLSCSPISGHRSVSWYQQTPGQGLQFLFEYFSETQRNKGNFPGRFSGRQFSNSRSEMNVSTLELGDSALYLCASSLSEGGINEQFFGPGTRLTVL.